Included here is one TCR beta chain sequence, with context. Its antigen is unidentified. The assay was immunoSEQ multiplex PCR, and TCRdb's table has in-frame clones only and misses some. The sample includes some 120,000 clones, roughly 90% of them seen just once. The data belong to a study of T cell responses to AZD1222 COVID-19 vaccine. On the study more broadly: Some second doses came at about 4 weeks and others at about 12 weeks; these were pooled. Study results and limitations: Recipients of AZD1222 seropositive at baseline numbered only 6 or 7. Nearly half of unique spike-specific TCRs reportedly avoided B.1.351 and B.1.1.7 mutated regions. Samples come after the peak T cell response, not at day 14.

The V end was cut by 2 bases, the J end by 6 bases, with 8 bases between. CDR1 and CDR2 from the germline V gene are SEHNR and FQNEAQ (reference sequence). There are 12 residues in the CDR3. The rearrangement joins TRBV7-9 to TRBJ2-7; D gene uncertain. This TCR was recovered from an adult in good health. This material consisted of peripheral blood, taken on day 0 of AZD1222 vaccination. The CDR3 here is CASSLMRGEQYF. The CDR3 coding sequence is TGTGCCAGCAGCTTAATGCGCGGCGAGCAGTACTTC. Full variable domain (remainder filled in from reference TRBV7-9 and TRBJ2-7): DTGVSQNPRHKITKRGQNVTFRCDPISEHNRLYWYRQTLGQGPEFLTYFQNEAQLEKSRLLSDRFSAERPKGSFSTLEIQRTEQGDSAMYLCASSLMRGEQYFGPGTRLTVT.